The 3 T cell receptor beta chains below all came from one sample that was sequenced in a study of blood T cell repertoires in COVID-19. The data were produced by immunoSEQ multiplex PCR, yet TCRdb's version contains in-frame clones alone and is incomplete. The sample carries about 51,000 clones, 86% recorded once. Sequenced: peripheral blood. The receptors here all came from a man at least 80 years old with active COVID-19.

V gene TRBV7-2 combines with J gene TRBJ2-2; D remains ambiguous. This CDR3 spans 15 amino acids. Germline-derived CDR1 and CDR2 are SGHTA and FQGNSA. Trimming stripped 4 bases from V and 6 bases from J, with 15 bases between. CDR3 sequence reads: CASSSSLSYAGELFF. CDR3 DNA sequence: TGTGCCAGCAGCTCGTCTCTTAGTTACGCCGGGGAGCTGTTTTTT.

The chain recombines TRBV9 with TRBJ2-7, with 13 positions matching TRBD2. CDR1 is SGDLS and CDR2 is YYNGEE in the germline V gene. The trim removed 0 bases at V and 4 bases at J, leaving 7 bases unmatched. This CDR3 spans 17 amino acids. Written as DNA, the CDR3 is TGTGCCAGCAGCGTAGCACTAGCGGGAGGGTCTCGTTACGAGCAGTACTTC. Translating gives CASSVALAGGSRYEQYF.

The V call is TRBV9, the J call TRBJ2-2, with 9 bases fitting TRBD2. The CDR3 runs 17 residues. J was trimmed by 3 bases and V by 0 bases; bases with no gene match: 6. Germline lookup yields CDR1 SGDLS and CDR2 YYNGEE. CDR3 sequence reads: CASSVDLAGVYTGELFF. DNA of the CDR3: TGTGCCAGCAGCGTAGATTTAGCGGGAGTCTACACCGGGGAGCTGTTTTTT.